This TCR beta chain was captured in a study of blood T cell repertoires in COVID-19. Some clones are missing from TCRdb's copy, which holds only in-frame ones; the method was immunoSEQ multiplex PCR. The top ten hold about 19% of the sample, which has tens of thousands of clones, roughly 78% seen once. Germline V gene lookup returns CDR1 ENHRY and CDR2 SYGVKD. V gave up 2 bases and J gave up 3 bases; unmatched junction bases: 6. CDR3 length: 16 amino acids. The TCR comes from a woman older than 75 with acute or convalescent COVID-19. Sequencing was done on a sample of peripheral blood. The chain has TRBV10-3 and TRBJ2-7, with 11 bases fitting TRBD2. CDR3 DNA sequence: TGTGCCATCAGTGAGGGAGGACTAGCGGGCCTCTACGAGCAGTACTTC. Translation gives CAISEGGLAGLYEQYF.